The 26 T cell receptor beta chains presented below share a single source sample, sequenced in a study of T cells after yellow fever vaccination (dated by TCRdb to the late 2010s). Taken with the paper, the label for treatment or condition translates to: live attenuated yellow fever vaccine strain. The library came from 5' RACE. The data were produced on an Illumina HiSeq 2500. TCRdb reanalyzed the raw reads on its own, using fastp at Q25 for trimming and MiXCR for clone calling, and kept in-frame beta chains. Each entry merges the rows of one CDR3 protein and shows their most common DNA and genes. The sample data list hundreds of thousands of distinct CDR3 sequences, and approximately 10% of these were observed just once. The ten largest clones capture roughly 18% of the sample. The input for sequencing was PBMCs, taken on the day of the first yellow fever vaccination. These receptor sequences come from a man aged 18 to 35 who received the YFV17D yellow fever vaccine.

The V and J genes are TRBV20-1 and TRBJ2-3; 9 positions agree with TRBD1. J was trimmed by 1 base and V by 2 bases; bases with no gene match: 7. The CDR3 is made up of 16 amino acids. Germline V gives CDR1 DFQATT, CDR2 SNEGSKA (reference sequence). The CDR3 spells CSARLTRDRGTDTQYF. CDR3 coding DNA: TGCAGTGCTAGACTTACCCGGGACAGGGGCACAGATACGCAGTATTTT.

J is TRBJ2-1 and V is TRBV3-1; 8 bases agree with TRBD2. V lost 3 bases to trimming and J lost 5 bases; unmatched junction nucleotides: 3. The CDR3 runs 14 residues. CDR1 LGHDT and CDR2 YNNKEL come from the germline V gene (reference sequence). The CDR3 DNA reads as TGTGCCAGCAGCCACGCGGGGGGACACAATGAGCAGTTCTTC. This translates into CASSHAGGHNEQFF.

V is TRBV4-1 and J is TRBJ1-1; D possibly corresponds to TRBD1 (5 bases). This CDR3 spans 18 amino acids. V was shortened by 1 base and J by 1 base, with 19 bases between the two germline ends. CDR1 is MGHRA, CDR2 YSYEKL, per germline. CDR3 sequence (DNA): TGCGCCAGCAGCCAAGGTTTTCAGGGTCGAGGGAGGAACACTGAAGCTTTCTTT. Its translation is CASSQGFQGRGRNTEAFF.

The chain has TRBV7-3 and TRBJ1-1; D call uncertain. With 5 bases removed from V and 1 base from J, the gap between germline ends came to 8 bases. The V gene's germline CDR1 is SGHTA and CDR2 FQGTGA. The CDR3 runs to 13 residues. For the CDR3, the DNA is TGTGCCAGCAGCCCCTACGGGAACACTGAAGCTTTCTTT. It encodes CASSPYGNTEAFF.

CDR3 DNA: TGTGCCAGCCCCCGGGAGCAGAACACCGGGGAGCTGTTTTTT. It yields the protein CASPREQNTGELFF. The J gene is TRBJ2-2, the V gene TRBV6-1, with D maybe TRBD2 (6 bases). The CDR3 loop spans 14 amino acids. The germline V and J ends were trimmed by 8 bases and 1 base, with 11 bases remaining between them. Per germline, CDR1 MNHNS and CDR2 SASEGT.

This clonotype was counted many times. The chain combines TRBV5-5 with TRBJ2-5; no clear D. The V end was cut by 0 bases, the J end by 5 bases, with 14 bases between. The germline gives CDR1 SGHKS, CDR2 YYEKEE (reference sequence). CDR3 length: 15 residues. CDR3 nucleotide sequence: TGTGCCAGCAGCTTGGGCTCAGCCGAGTCGGAGACCCAGTACTTC. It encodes CASSLGSAESETQYF.

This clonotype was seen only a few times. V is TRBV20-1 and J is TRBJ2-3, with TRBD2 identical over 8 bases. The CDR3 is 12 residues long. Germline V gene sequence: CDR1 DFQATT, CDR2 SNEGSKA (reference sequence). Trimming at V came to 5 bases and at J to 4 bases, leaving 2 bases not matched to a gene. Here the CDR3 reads CSAPTSADTQYF. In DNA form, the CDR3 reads TGCAGTGCTCCGACTAGCGCAGATACGCAGTATTTT.

The CDR3 bases are TGTGCCAGCAGCTTGATTGCGGGGGGGCGGTCAGATACGCAGTATTTT. Encoded protein: CASSLIAGGRSDTQYF. J is TRBJ2-3 and V is TRBV5-6; 9 nucleotides match TRBD2. Germline CDR1 and CDR2: SGHDT and YYEEEE. This CDR3 comprises 16 residues. Trimming at V came to 1 base and at J to 4 bases, leaving 7 bases not matched to a gene. The whole variable domain, filled in from reference TRBV5-6 and TRBJ2-3, reads DAGVTQSPTHLIKTRGQQVTLRCSPKSGHDTVSWYQQALGQGPQFIFQYYEEEERQRGNFPDRFSGHQFPNYSSELNVNALLLGDSALYLCASSLIAGGRSDTQYFGPGTRLTVL.

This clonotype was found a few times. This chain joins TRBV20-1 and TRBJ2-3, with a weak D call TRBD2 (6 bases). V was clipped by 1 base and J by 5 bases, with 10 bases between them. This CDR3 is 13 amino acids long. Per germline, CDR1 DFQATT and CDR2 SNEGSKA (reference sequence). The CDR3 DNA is TGCAGTGCTAGAGGCGGGGACGGAGATACGCAGTATTTT. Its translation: CSARGGDGDTQYF.

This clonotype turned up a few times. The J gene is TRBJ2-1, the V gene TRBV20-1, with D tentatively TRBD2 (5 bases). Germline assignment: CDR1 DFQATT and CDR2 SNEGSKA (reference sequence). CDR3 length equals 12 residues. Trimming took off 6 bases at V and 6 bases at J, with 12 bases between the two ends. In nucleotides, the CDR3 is TGCAGTGCCGATTACGAGGGCAATGAGCAGTTCTTC. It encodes CSADYEGNEQFF.

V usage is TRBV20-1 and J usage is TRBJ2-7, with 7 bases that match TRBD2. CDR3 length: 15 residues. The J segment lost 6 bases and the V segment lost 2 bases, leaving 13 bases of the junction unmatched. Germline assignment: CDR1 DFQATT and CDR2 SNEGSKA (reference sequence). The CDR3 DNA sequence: TGCAGTGCTAGAATGTCGACGGGGGGTATTTTCGAGCAGTACTTC. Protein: CSARMSTGGIFEQYF.

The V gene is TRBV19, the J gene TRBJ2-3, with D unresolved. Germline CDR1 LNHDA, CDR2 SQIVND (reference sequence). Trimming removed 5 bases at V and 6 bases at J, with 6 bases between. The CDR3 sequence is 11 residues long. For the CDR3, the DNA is TGTGCCAGTAGTTGGAGTGATACGCAGTATTTT. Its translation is CASSWSDTQYF.

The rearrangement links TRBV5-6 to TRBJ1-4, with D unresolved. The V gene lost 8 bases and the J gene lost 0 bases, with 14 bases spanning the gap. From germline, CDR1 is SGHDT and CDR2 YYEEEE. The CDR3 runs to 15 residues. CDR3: CASSYPAATNEKLFF. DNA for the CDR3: TGTGCCAGTTCTTATCCCGCGGCAACTAATGAAAAACTGTTTTTT.

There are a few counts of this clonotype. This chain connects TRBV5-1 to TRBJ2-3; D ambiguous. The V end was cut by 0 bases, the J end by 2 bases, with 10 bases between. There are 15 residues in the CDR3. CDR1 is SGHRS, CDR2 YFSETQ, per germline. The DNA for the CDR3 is TGCGCCAGCAGCTTGGCGTCAACCCTCACAGATACGCAGTATTTT. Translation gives CASSLASTLTDTQYF.

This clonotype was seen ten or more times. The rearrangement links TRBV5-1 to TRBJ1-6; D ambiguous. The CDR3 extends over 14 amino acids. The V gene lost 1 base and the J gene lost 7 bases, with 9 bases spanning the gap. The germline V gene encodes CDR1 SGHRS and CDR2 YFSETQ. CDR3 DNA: TGCGCCAGCAGCTTGTACCCGCTGAATTCACCCCTCCACTTT. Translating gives CASSLYPLNSPLHF.

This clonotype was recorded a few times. The CDR3 DNA is TGTGCCAGCGGAGGACAGGGGTCCTCCATTAACTATGGCTACACCTTC. It encodes CASGGQGSSINYGYTF. This sequence joins TRBV6-1 and TRBJ1-2, with 9 bases matching TRBD1. Per the germline V gene, CDR1 is MNHNS and CDR2 is SASEGT. The V gene end was trimmed by 8 bases and the J gene end by 1 base; junction bases not matched to a gene: 11. The CDR3 has 16 residues.

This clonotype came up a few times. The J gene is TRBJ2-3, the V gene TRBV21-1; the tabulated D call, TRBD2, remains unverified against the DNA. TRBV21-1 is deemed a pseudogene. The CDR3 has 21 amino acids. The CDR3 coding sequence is TGTGCCAGCAGCAAGACTAGCGGGGGGGCCGGGGTGAGACCAAGCACAGATACGCAGTATTTT. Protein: CASSKTSGGAGVRPSTDTQYF.

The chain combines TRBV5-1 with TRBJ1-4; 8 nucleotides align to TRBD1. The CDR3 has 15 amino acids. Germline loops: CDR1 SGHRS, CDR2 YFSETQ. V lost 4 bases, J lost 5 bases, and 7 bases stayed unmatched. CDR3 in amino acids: CASSPQGGPNEKLFF. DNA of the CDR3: TGCGCCAGCAGCCCACAGGGGGGGCCGAATGAAAAACTGTTTTTT.

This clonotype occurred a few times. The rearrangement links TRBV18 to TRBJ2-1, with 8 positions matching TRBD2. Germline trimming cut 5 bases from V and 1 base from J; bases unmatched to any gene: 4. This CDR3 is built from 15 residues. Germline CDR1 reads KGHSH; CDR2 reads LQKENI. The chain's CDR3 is CASSSGLASYNEQFF. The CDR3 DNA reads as TGTGCCAGCTCATCAGGACTAGCATCCTACAATGAGCAGTTCTTC.

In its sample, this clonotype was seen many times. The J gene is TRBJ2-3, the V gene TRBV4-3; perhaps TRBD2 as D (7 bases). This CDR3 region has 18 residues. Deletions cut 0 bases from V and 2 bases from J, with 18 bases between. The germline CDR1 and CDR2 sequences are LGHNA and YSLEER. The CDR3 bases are TGCGCCAGCAGCCAAGATGGGACGAGGCGGGGGCCCACAGATACGCAGTATTTT. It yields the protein CASSQDGTRRGPTDTQYF.

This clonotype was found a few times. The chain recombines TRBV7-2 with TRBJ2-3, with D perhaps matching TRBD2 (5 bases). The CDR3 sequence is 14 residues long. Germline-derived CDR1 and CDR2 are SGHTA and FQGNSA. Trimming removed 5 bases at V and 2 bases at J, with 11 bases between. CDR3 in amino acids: CASSTRGLTDTQYF. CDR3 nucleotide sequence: TGTGCCAGCAGCACCCGAGGGCTCACAGATACGCAGTATTTT.

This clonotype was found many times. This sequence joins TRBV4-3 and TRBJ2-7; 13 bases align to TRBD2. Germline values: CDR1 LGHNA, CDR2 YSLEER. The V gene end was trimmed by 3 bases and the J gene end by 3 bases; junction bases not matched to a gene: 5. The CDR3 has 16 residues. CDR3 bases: TGCGCCAGCAGCCAGTGGGGGACTAGCGGGAACTACGAGCAGTACTTC. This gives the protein CASSQWGTSGNYEQYF.

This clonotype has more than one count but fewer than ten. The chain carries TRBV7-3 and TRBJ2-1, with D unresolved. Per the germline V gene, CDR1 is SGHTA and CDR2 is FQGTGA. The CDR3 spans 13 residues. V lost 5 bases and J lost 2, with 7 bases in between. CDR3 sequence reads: CASSESPYNEQFF. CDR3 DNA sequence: TGTGCCAGCAGCGAAAGCCCCTACAATGAGCAGTTCTTC. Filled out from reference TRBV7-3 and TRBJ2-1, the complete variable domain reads GAGVSQTPSNKVTEKGKYVELRCDPISGHTALYWYRQSLGQGPEFLIYFQGTGAADDSGLPNDRFFAVRPEGSVSTLKIQRTERGDSAVYLCASSESPYNEQFFGPGTRLTVL.

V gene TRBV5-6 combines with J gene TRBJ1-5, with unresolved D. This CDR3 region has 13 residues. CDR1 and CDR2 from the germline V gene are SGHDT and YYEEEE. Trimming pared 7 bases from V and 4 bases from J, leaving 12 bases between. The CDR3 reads CASARAGNQPQHF. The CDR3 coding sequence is TGTGCCAGCGCTAGGGCGGGTAATCAGCCCCAGCATTTT. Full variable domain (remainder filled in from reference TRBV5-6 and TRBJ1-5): DAGVTQSPTHLIKTRGQQVTLRCSPKSGHDTVSWYQQALGQGPQFIFQYYEEEERQRGNFPDRFSGHQFPNYSSELNVNALLLGDSALYLCASARAGNQPQHFGDGTRLSIL.

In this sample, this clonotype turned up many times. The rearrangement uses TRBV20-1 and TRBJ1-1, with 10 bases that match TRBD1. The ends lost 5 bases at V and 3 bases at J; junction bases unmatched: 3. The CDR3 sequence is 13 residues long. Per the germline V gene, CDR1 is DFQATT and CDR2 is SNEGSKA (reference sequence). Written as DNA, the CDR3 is TGCAGTGCTTTCGGACAGGGGGACACTGAAGCTTTCTTT. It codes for CSAFGQGDTEAFF.

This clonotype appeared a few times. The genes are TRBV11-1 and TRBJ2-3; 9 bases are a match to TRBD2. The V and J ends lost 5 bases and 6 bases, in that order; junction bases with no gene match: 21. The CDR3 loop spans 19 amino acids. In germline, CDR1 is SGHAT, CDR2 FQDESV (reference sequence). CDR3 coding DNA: TGTGCCAGCAGCCCCCGTAAGGTTCTGCGGGGGGGCCTTGGCGATACGCAGTATTTT. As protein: CASSPRKVLRGGLGDTQYF.